The clone carrying this T cell receptor (beta chain) came up a few times. Its specificity is not known. The sample belongs to a study of cytomegalovirus exposure and HLA in healthy donors. The PCR was carried out with 60 Vbeta primers and 13 Jbeta primers. Using immunoSEQ multiplex PCR, the repertoire was profiled, and TCRdb retains in-frame clones only, with some absent. Of about 160,000 clones listed, 75% to 90% are singletons. Though probably carrying unrecorded immune exposures, donors were nominally healthy at sampling. V dropped 4 bases and J dropped 0 bases, with 15 bases sitting between them. This CDR3 contains 17 residues. Germline values: CDR1 MGHRA, CDR2 YSYEKL. Regarding the study as a whole: The authors later linked a missense DCLRE1C variant to TCR beta V- and J-gene trimming. Sequencing depth roughly uniform across donors was assumed in presence/absence analyses. In a later analysis, DRB1 alleles had the most associated TCRs; HLA-C alleles the fewest.

The specimen sequenced was PBMCs. This receptor was obtained from a girl aged 2-10 years in good health and CMV-seropositive. This chain links TRBV4-1 with TRBJ1-4, with D possibly TRBD1 on 5 matching bases. DNA of the CDR3: TGCGCCAGCAGCCTTCAAGGACACCGAGCAACTAATGAAAAACTGTTTTTT. Its translation: CASSLQGHRATNEKLFF.